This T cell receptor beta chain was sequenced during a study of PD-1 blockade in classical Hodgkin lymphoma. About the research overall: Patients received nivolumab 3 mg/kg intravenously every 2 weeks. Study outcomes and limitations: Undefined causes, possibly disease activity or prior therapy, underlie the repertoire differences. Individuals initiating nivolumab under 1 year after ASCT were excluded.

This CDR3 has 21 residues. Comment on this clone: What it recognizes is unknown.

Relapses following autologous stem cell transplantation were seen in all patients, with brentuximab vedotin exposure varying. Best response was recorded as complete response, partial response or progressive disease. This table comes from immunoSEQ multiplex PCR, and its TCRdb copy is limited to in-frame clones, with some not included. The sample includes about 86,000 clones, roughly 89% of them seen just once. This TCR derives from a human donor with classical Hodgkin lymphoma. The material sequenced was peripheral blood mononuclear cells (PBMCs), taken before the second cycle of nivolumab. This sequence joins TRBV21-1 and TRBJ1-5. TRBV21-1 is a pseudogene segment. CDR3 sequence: CASSKGGGGQPGEHSNQPQHF. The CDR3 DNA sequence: TGTGCCAGCAGCAAAGGGGGTGGGGGGCAGCCCGGAGAACATAGCAATCAGCCCCAGCATTTT.